This T cell receptor beta chain was recovered during a study of cytotoxic CD8 clonotypes in ibrutinib-treated CLL. At the level of the study: The patients, about a dozen relapsed/refractory and approximately 15 treatment-naive, included about 18 who were IGHV unmutated. A median about twelve months of treatment, range 6 to 36, preceded the collection of response samples.

Notes on this clone: Its antigen is unidentified.

Study conclusions and caveats: Clonality (at baseline) was higher than in age-matched healthy donors and tracked circulating CD8+ T-cell counts.

Produced via immunoSEQ multiplex PCR; TCRdb's table is partial and in-frame only. Among about 92,000 clones listed, roughly 80% were seen once. The CDR3 consists of 13 residues. With 2 bases removed from V and 7 bases from J, the gap between germline ends came to 10 bases. CDR1 is MDHEN, CDR2 SYDVKM, per germline. The TCR was taken from a human donor with chronic lymphocytic leukemia. This rearrangement joins TRBV28 to TRBJ2-3, with no clear D. The specimen comprised PBMCs, sampled after 24 months of ibrutinib treatment. The CDR3 loop is CASSLATPYTQYF. CDR3 DNA sequence: TGTGCCAGCAGTTTAGCGACCCCCTATACGCAGTATTTT.